The 18 T cell receptor beta chains below all came from one sample that was sequenced in a study of T cells in pancreatic ductal adenocarcinoma. No neoadjuvant therapy was given to the selected pancreatic ductal adenocarcinoma patients before their surgery. Sequencing used immunoSEQ multiplex PCR; TCRdb keeps in-frame clones, though not all of them. The sample yields roughly 17,000 clones, more than 70% seen once. The sample was PBMCs. All receptors derive from a human donor with pancreatic ductal adenocarcinoma.

The chain's CDR3 is CASSIGEGETEAFF. In DNA, the CDR3 is TGTGCCAGTAGTATAGGCGAAGGAGAGACTGAAGCTTTCTTT. The V and J genes are TRBV19 and TRBJ1-1; no clear D gene. Per the germline V gene, CDR1 is LNHDA and CDR2 is SQIVND (reference sequence). The V end lost 1 base, the J end lost 5 bases, and 11 bases lay between the germline ends. The CDR3 totals 14 residues.

The chain carries TRBV7-2 and TRBJ1-2; 9 bases fit TRBD1. The CDR3 consists of 14 residues. Trimming cost V 4 bases and J 7 bases; bases outside gene matches: 7. Per the germline V gene, CDR1 is SGHTA and CDR2 is FQGNSA. The CDR3 DNA follows: TGTGCCAGCAGCTCGGGACAGGGAGAGGGTGGCTACACCTTC. It yields the protein CASSSGQGEGGYTF.

This chain joins TRBV10-1 and TRBJ2-5, with 8 bases fitting TRBD2. The V gene's germline CDR1 is WNHNN and CDR2 SYGVQD (reference sequence). CDR3 length: 15 residues. Germline trimming cut 8 bases from V and 5 bases from J; bases unmatched to any gene: 13. CDR3 DNA sequence: TGCGCCAGCTCTGGACTAGCCGCGGGGAAGGAGACCCAGTACTTC. Translated, it gives CASSGLAAGKETQYF.

V is TRBV21-1 and J is TRBJ1-4. TRBV21-1 is recorded as a pseudogene. CDR3 size: 16 residues. The CDR3 region has the DNA TGTGCCAGCAGACGAAAGCCCGGGTCAACTAATGAAAAACTGTTTTTT. This gives the protein CASRRKPGSTNEKLFF.

The V and J genes are TRBV15 and TRBJ1-5; TRBD1 aligns across 9 bases. CDR1 and CDR2 from the germline V gene are LNHNV and YYDKDF (reference sequence). There are 15 residues in the CDR3. Trimming removed 5 bases from V and 7 bases from J; junction bases left unmatched: 9. Here the CDR3 reads CATSPMGQGPQPQHF. CDR3 in DNA: TGTGCCACCAGCCCCATGGGACAGGGTCCCCAGCCCCAGCATTTT.

V and J are TRBV10-1 and TRBJ2-7; possible D gene TRBD1, 6 bases. Trimming took off 4 bases at V and 3 bases at J, with 10 bases between the two ends. The germline V gene encodes CDR1 WNHNN and CDR2 SYGVQD (reference sequence). The CDR3 has 13 amino acids. CDR3 nucleotides: TGCGCCAGCAGTGTGGCAGGGGACTACGAGCAGTACTTC. Translating gives CASSVAGDYEQYF.

The V call is TRBV5-6, the J call TRBJ2-7; 7 bases match TRBD1. With 3 bases clipped from V and 4 bases from J, the junction kept 7 bases outside the gene matches. This CDR3 is built from 14 residues. Germline assignment: CDR1 SGHDT and CDR2 YYEEEE. CDR3: CASSYLTGSYEQYF. The CDR3 DNA follows: TGTGCCAGCAGCTATTTGACAGGGTCTTACGAGCAGTACTTC.

The chain carries TRBV2 and TRBJ2-7; no clear D. V shed 6 bases and J shed 7 bases, with 13 bases lying between them. The CDR3 spans 12 residues. CDR1 is SNHLY, CDR2 FYNNEI, per germline. The chain's CDR3 is CASRGPAREQYF. CDR3 DNA sequence: TGTGCCAGCAGGGGCCCCGCCAGAGAGCAGTACTTC.

V gene TRBV28 combines with J gene TRBJ1-4; TRBD1 might be the D (5 bases). Germline CDR1 reads MDHEN; CDR2 reads SYDVKM. The CDR3 extends over 15 amino acids. With 4 bases removed from V and 6 bases from J, the gap between germline ends came to 15 bases. The DNA for the CDR3 is TGTGCCAGCAGTTCCGGCGGGGCCTTGGATGAAAAACTGTTTTTT. Protein product: CASSSGGALDEKLFF.

The genes are TRBV5-4 and TRBJ2-3; D perhaps matches TRBD1 (5 bases). The germline gives CDR1 SGHNT, CDR2 YYREEE (reference sequence). The CDR3 runs 14 residues. V was pared by 4 bases and J by 1 base, with 10 bases between. The DNA of the CDR3 is TGTGCCAGCAGCAGCACGACAGGCACAGATACGCAGTATTTT. This codes for CASSSTTGTDTQYF.

The chain uses TRBV10-3 and TRBJ2-1; 7 nucleotides line up with TRBD2. J gave up 4 bases and V 6 bases, and 12 bases lay outside the gene matches. This CDR3 comprises 16 residues. Germline loops: CDR1 ENHRY, CDR2 SYGVKD. The CDR3 spells CAIRDGGKSEYNEQFF. DNA for the CDR3: TGTGCCATCAGGGACGGGGGGAAATCCGAATACAATGAGCAGTTCTTC.

The chain has TRBV27 and TRBJ2-5; tentatively, D is TRBD2 (7 bases). Trimming shortened V by 8 bases and J by 5 bases, and 15 bases separated the two germline ends. The CDR3 loop spans 13 amino acids. CDR1 is MNHEY, CDR2 SMNVEV, per germline (reference sequence). In nucleotides, the CDR3 is TGTGCCAGCTCCCCGGGGGGCAGGGAGACCCAGTACTTC. It codes for CASSPGGRETQYF.

The genes are TRBV4-3 and TRBJ2-5, with 9 bases identical to TRBD2. Germline trimming cut 0 bases from V and 5 bases from J; bases unmatched to any gene: 7. Germline CDR1 LGHNA, CDR2 YSLEER. The CDR3 is 16 amino acids. The CDR3 coding sequence is TGCGCCAGCAGCCAAGATGGCGGGGGGGCCGAGGAGACCCAGTACTTC. It translates to CASSQDGGGAEETQYF.

V and J are TRBV7-8 and TRBJ2-7, with 7 bases aligning to TRBD1. Trimming took 3 bases from V and 3 from J; bases not matched to a gene: 17. The CDR3 sequence is 18 residues long. Per germline, CDR1 SGHVS and CDR2 FQNEAQ. CDR3 region: CASSFTQGQRGSIYEQYF. The CDR3 DNA reads as TGTGCCAGCAGCTTTACACAGGGGCAGAGGGGGTCAATCTACGAGCAGTACTTC.

This chain joins TRBV7-2 and TRBJ1-5; 10 positions agree with TRBD1. This CDR3 region has 15 residues. Germline assignment: CDR1 SGHTA and CDR2 FQGNSA. Trimming took 6 bases from V and 5 from J; bases not matched to a gene: 7. The CDR3 is CASSLSGTGDQPQHF. DNA of the CDR3: TGTGCCAGCAGTCTAAGCGGGACAGGGGATCAGCCCCAGCATTTT.

This clone was detected once. The chain recombines TRBV5-6 with TRBJ1-6, with a possible D match to TRBD1 (6 bases). Deletions cut 4 bases from V and 14 bases from J, with 16 bases between. Germline V CDR1 and CDR2: SGHDT, YYEEEE. CDR3 length: 13 amino acids. The CDR3 bases are TGTGCCAGCAGCACCACAGGGCTCCCTGCCCTCCACTTT. Its protein product is CASSTTGLPALHF.

The chain is built from TRBV27 and TRBJ2-2, with 7 bases aligning to TRBD1. The V gene end was trimmed by 5 bases and the J gene end by 0 bases; junction bases not matched to a gene: 3. Per the germline V gene, CDR1 is MNHEY and CDR2 is SMNVEV (reference sequence). The CDR3 length is 15 residues. The CDR3 DNA reads TGTGCCAGCAGTAGACAGGGTTCGAACACCGGGGAGCTGTTTTTT. Residues: CASSRQGSNTGELFF.

V usage is TRBV10-3 and J usage is TRBJ1-5, with TRBD1 identical over 9 bases. Germline CDR1 ENHRY, CDR2 SYGVKD. The CDR3 contains 13 residues. The trim removed 8 bases at V and 2 bases at J, leaving 1 base unmatched. CDR3 bases: TGTGCCATCCGGGACAGGGGCAATCAGCCCCAGCATTTT. As protein: CAIRDRGNQPQHF.